Below are 7 T cell receptor beta chains sequenced from a single sample in a study of cytomegalovirus exposure and HLA in healthy donors. Clones were read by immunoSEQ multiplex PCR, and TCRdb kept only the in-frame ones, dropping some. The sample shows about 120,000 clones, around 88% of them seen only once. The sample taken for sequencing was PBMCs. All receptors come from a man between 18 and 35 years old in good health and CMV-seronegative.

The rearrangement joins TRBV7-2 to TRBJ2-2; 7 positions match TRBD2. This CDR3 contains 16 residues. Trimming took 1 base from V and 4 from J; bases not matched to a gene: 6. The germline gives CDR1 SGHTA, CDR2 FQGNSA. DNA for the CDR3: TGTGCCAGCAGCTTAGATCGGACTAGAGGCACCGGGGAGCTGTTTTTT. It is translated as CASSLDRTRGTGELFF.

The V call is TRBV4-1, the J call TRBJ2-2, with D possibly TRBD1 on 6 matching bases. The germline CDR1 and CDR2 sequences are MGHRA and YSYEKL. V dropped 1 base and J dropped 6 bases, with 15 bases sitting between them. CDR3 length: 16 residues. The CDR3 DNA reads TGCGCCAGCAGCCAAGTCGTCAGGGGCGGCTCCGGGGAGCTGTTTTTT. Translating gives CASSQVVRGGSGELFF.

The J gene is TRBJ1-5, the V gene TRBV28; D is unclear. CDR1 is MDHEN, CDR2 SYDVKM, per germline. V was trimmed by 4 bases and J by 2 bases, leaving 9 bases between them. The CDR3 loop spans 14 amino acids. CDR3 in amino acids: CASSYPSGNQPQHF. The DNA of the CDR3 is TGTGCCAGCAGTTATCCCAGCGGCAATCAGCCCCAGCATTTT.

The rearrangement links TRBV13 to TRBJ1-3; 7 positions agree with TRBD1. Unmatched junction bases numbered 7, after V lost 5 bases and J lost 0 bases. Germline CDR1 PRHDT, CDR2 FYEKMQ (reference sequence). This CDR3 is 16 amino acids long. The CDR3 region has the DNA TGTGCCAGCAGCCTAGAGGGACAGCTCTCTGGAAACACCATATATTTT. Protein product: CASSLEGQLSGNTIYF.

The chain links TRBV10-3 to TRBJ1-5, with 10 bases identical to TRBD1. CDR1 is ENHRY, CDR2 SYGVKD, per germline. The CDR3 totals 13 residues. Trimming removed 11 bases from V and 4 bases from J; junction bases left unmatched: 5. The CDR3 sequence: CAAADRGNQPQHF. DNA of the CDR3: TGTGCCGCCGCGGACAGGGGGAATCAGCCCCAGCATTTT.

This chain links TRBV5-1 with TRBJ1-5; tentative D call: TRBD1 (5 bases). V lost 7 bases, J lost 5 bases, and 16 bases lay in between. The length of the CDR3 is 14 residues. Germline V gene sequence: CDR1 SGHRS, CDR2 YFSETQ. The chain's CDR3 is CASCPGPQDQPQHF. The CDR3 DNA follows: TGCGCCAGCTGTCCAGGGCCTCAAGATCAGCCCCAGCATTTT.

The V call is TRBV13, the J call TRBJ2-7, with D possibly being TRBD1 (5 bases). V lost 5 bases and J 0 bases, leaving 11 bases between the germline ends. The CDR3 is made up of 14 amino acids. The V gene's germline CDR1 is PRHDT and CDR2 FYEKMQ (reference sequence). CDR3 coding DNA: TGTGCCAGCAGCCCACGACAGAGCTCCTACGAGCAGTACTTC. This codes for CASSPRQSSYEQYF. Complete variable domain (other parts from reference TRBV13 and TRBJ2-7): AAGVIQSPRHLIKEKRETATLKCYPIPRHDTVYWYQQGPGQDPQFLISFYEKMQSDKGSIPDRFSAQQFSDYHSELNMSSLELGDSALYFCASSPRQSSYEQYFGPGTRLTVT.